The rows below give T cell receptor beta chains drawn from one sample of a study of CD8+ T cells in alopecia areata. Sequencing was performed with immunoSEQ multiplex PCR; in TCRdb, only in-frame clones are kept and a portion is missing. This table has about 180,000 clones, roughly 70% appearing once. The material was CD8+ T cells sorted from blood, obtained at week 0. Receptors originate from a human donor with alopecia areata. Each CDR3 is given with its conserved first and last residue. Fields, in order: clone size, J gene, D gene, CDR3 length, V gene, CDR3 DNA, CDR3 protein. D genes are given only for firm matches. Clone size is not always given. Where it is, it says once, few, many or a class for expanded clones.

clone size: few
J gene: TRBJ2-6
D gene: -
CDR3 length: 12
V gene: TRBV7-2
CDR3 DNA: TGTGCCAGCAGCTCTGGGGCCAACGTCCTGACTTTC
CDR3 protein: CASSSGANVLTF

clone size: once
J gene: TRBJ2-3
D gene: TRBD1
CDR3 length: 15
V gene: TRBV5-1
CDR3 DNA: TGCGCCAGCAGCGGGAAAACAGGGGCGACAGATACGCAGTATTTT
CDR3 protein: CASSGKTGATDTQYF

clone size: -
J gene: TRBJ1-4
D gene: -
CDR3 length: 16
V gene: TRBV5-4
CDR3 DNA: TGTGCCAGCAGCTCCCTCGGGGGGGCGACTAATGAAAAACTGTTTTTT
CDR3 protein: CASSSLGGATNEKLFF

clone size: -
J gene: TRBJ2-3
D gene: -
CDR3 length: 15
V gene: TRBV5-4
CDR3 DNA: TGTGCCAGCAGCGGAGCCGGGGGTACGTCAGATACGCAGTATTTT
CDR3 protein: CASSGAGGTSDTQYF

clone size: few
J gene: TRBJ2-5
D gene: TRBD2
CDR3 length: 14
V gene: TRBV9
CDR3 DNA: TGTGCCAGCAGCCCGGGACTAGACCAAGATACCCAGTACTTC
CDR3 protein: CASSPGLDQDTQYF

clone size: -
J gene: TRBJ1-2
D gene: -
CDR3 length: 14
V gene: TRBV29-1
CDR3 DNA: TGCAGCGTTGAAGATCGCCCCCCAACAGGGTCCTACACCTTC
CDR3 protein: CSVEDRPPTGSYTF

clone size: -
J gene: TRBJ2-5
D gene: TRBD1
CDR3 length: 15
V gene: TRBV9
CDR3 DNA: TGTGCCAGCAGCCCCACGGGGACAGGCCAAGAGACCCAGTACTTC
CDR3 protein: CASSPTGTGQETQYF

clone size: -
J gene: TRBJ1-1
D gene: -
CDR3 length: 11
V gene: TRBV29-1
CDR3 DNA: TGCAGCGTTTTCGAAGACACTGAAGCTTTCTTT
CDR3 protein: CSVFEDTEAFF

clone size: once
J gene: TRBJ1-2
D gene: -
CDR3 length: 16
V gene: TRBV27
CDR3 DNA: TGTGCCAGCAGTTTATATGGGGGCAGGGACAACTATGGCTACACCTTC
CDR3 protein: CASSLYGGRDNYGYTF

clone size: -
J gene: TRBJ2-3
D gene: -
CDR3 length: 14
V gene: TRBV11-2
CDR3 DNA: TGTGCCAGCAGCTTAAACCCCCTCTTGGATACGCAGTATTTT
CDR3 protein: CASSLNPLLDTQYF

clone size: -
J gene: TRBJ2-7
D gene: TRBD1
CDR3 length: 16
V gene: TRBV7-6
CDR3 DNA: TGTGCCAGCAGCTTAGCTACAGGGGCCTCCGTGTACGAGCAGTACTTC
CDR3 protein: CASSLATGASVYEQYF

clone size: -
J gene: TRBJ2-7
D gene: TRBD2
CDR3 length: 14
V gene: TRBV5-6
CDR3 DNA: TGTGCCAGCAGCGCCGGGACTAGTGTGTACGAGCAGTACTTC
CDR3 protein: CASSAGTSVYEQYF